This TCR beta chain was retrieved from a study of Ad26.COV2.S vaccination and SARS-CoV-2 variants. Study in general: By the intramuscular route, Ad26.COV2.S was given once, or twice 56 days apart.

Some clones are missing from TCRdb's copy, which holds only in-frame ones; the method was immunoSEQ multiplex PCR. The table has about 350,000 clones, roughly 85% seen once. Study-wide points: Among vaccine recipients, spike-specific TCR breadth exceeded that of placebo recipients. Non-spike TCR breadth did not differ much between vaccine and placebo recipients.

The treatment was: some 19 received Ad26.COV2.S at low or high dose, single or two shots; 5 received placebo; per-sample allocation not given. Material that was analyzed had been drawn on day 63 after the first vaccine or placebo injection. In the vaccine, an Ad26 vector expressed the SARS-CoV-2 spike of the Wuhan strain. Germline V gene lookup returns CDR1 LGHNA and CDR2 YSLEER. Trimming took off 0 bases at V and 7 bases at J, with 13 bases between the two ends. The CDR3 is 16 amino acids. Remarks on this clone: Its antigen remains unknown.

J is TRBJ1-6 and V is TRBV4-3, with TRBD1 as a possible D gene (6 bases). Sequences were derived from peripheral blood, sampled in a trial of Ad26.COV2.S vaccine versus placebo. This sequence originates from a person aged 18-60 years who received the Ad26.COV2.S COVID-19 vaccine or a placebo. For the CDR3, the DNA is TGCGCCAGCAGCCAAGAAGGGTTGGGGGGCAATTCACCCCTCCACTTT. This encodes CASSQEGLGGNSPLHF.